Below, one TCR beta chain is given with its context. The CDR3 is 15 amino acids. V was shortened by 3 bases and J by 4 bases, with 13 bases between the two germline ends. Germline V gene lookup returns CDR1 SNHLY and CDR2 FYNNEI. The PCR had 60 Vbeta and 13 Jbeta primers. Data came from immunoSEQ multiplex PCR; TCRdb stores just in-frame clones and leaves some out. This table has around 130,000 clones, over 70% appearing once. This entry belongs to a study of cytomegalovirus exposure and HLA in healthy donors. The sequenced sample consisted of PBMCs. The chain combines TRBV2 with TRBJ1-5; perhaps TRBD1 as D (5 bases). This sequence was found in a woman in her 40s in good health and CMV-seropositive. The CDR3 DNA reads as TGTGCCAGCAGTGATGGAGGGGTAGGAAATCAGCCCCAGCATTTT. Protein sequence: CASSDGGVGNQPQHF. Full variable domain (rest looked up from reference TRBV2 and TRBJ1-5): EPEVTQTPSHQVTQMGQEVILRCVPISNHLYFYWYRQILGQKVEFLVSFYNNEISEKSEIFDDQFSVERPDGSNFTLKIRSTKLEDSAMYFCASSDGGVGNQPQHFGDGTRLSIL.